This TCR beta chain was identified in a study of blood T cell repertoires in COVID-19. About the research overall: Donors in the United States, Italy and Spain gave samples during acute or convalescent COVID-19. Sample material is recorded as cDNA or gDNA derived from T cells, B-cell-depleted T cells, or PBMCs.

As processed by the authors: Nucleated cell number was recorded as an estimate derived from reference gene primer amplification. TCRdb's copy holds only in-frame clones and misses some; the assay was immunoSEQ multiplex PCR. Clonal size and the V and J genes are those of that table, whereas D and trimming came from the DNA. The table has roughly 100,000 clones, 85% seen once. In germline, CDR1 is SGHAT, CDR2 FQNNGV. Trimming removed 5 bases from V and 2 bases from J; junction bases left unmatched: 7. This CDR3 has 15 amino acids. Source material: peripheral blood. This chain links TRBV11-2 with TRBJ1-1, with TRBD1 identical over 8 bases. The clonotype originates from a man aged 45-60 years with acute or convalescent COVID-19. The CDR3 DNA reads TGTGCCAGCAGCGCAGACAGGGGACTAAACACTGAAGCTTTCTTT. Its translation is CASSADRGLNTEAFF. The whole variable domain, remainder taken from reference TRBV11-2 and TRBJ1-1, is EAGVAQSPRYKIIEKRQSVAFWCNPISGHATLYWYQQILGQGPKLLIQFQNNGVVDDSQLPKDRFSAERLKGVDSTLKIQPAKLEDSAVYLCASSADRGLNTEAFFGQGTRLTVV.